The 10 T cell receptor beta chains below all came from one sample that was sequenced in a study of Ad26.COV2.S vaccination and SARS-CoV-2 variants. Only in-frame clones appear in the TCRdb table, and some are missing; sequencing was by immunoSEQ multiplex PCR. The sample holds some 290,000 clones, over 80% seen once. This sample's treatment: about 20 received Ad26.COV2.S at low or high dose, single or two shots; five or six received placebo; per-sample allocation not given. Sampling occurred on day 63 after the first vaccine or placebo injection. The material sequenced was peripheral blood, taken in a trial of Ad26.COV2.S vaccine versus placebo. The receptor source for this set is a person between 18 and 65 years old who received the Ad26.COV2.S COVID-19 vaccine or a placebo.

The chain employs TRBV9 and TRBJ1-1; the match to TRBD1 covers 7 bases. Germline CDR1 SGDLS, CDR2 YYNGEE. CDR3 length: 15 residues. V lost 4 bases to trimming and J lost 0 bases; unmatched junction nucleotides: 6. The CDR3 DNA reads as TGTGCCAGCAGCCGTACCGGGACAGTGAACACTGAAGCTTTCTTT. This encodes CASSRTGTVNTEAFF.

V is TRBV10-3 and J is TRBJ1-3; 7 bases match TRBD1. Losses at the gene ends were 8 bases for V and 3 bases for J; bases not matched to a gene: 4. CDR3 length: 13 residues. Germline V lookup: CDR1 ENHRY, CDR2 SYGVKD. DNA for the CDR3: TGTGCCATCGAAGGGGGCGGTGGAAACACCATATATTTT. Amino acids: CAIEGGGGNTIYF.

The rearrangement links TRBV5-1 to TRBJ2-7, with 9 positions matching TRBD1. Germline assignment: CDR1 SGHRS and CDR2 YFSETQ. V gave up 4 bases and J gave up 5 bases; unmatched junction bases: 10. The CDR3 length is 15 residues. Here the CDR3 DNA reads TGCGCCAGCAGCCCTTACTCGACAGGGGGTGACGAGCAGTACTTC. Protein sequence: CASSPYSTGGDEQYF.

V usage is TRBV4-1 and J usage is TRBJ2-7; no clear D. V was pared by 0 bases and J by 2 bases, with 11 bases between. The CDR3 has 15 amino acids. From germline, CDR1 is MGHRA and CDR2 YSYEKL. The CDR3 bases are TGCGCCAGCAGCCAAGATCCTCTCGCGCCCTACGAGCAGTACTTC. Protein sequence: CASSQDPLAPYEQYF.

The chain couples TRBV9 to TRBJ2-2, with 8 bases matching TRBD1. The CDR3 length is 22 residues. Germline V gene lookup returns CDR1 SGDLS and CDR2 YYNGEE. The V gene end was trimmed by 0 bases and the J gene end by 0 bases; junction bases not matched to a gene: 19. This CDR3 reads CASSVALHPSWRQGTNTGELFF. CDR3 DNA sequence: TGTGCCAGCAGCGTAGCCCTTCACCCATCTTGGAGACAGGGGACGAACACCGGGGAGCTGTTTTTT.

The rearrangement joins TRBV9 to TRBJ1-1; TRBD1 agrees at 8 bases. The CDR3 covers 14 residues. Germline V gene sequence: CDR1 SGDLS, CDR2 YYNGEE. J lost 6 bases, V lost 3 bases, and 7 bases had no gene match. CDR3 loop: CASSGRTGPPEAFF. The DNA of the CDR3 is TGTGCCAGCAGCGGACGGACAGGGCCCCCTGAAGCTTTCTTT.

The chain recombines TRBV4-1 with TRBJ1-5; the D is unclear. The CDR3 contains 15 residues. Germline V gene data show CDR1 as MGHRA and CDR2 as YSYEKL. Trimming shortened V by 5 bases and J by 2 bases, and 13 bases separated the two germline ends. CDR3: CASSSSEGGNQPQHF. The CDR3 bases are TGCGCCAGCAGCTCAAGCGAAGGAGGCAATCAGCCCCAGCATTTT.

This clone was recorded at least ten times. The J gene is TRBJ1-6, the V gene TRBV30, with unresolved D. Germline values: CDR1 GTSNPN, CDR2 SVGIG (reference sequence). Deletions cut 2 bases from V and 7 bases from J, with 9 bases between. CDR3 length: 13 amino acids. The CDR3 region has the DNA TGTGCCTGGAGTCCGATGGGAAATTCACCCCTCCACTTT. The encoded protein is CAWSPMGNSPLHF.

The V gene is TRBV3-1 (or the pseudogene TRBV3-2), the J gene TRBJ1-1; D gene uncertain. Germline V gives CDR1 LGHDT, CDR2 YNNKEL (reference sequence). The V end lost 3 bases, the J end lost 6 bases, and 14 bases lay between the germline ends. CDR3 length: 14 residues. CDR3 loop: CASSQLGWSAEAFF. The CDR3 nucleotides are TGTGCCAGCAGCCAGCTCGGATGGAGCGCTGAAGCTTTCTTT.

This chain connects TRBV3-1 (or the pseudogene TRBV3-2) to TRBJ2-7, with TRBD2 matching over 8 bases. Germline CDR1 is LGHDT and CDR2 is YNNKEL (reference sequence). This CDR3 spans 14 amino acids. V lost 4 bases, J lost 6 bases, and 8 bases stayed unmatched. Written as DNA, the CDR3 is TGTGCCAGCAGCCGGGGGACTAGTGGTACCGAGCAGTACTTC. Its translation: CASSRGTSGTEQYF.